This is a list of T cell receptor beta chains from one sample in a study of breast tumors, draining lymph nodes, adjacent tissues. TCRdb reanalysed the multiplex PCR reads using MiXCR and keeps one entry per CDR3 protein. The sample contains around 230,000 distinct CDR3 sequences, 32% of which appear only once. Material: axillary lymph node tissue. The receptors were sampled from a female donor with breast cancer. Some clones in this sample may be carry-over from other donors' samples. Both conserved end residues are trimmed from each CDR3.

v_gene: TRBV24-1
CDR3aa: ATSDLASTNEQF

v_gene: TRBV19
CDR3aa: ASSKVASNEQF

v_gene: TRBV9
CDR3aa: ASSYGGVGGEAF

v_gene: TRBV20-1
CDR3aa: SAGTGQGGQPQH

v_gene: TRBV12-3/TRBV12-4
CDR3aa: ASSLARGQGALAGANVLT

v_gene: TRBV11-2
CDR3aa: ASSSRGLAGWGND

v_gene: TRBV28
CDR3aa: ASTLQAVRGRGYEQY

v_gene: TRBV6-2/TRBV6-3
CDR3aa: ASSHPFGQAYEQY

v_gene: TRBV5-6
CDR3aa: AWQTGVDQETQY

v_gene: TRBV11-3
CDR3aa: ASSYRTGQGASTEAF

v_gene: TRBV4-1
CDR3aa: ASSQDRDWSSNEQF

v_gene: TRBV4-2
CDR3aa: ASSPFGQGGTGELF

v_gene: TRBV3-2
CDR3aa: ASSQAKGANTGELF

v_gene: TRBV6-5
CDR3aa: ASSSPSETQY

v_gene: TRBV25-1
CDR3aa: ASSDRGNPPLH

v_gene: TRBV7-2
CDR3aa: ASGRGGRE

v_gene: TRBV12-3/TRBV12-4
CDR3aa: ASSRQGADTEAF

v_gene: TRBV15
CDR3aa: ATSRVTGFTGELF

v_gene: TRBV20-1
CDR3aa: SARRFSGTANNSPLH

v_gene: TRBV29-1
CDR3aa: SRGLAQPGELF

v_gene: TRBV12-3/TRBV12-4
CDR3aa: ASSPWPGQGANIQY

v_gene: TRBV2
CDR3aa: ASLRSLGAF

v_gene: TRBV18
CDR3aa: ASSPQGADTQY

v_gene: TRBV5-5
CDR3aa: ASSRTGTSTGETQY

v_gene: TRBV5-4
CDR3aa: ASSPTGPSEQF

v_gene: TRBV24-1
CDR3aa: ATSDLTMTGTRRNTEAF

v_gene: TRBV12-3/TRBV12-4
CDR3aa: ASSFGQDYEQY

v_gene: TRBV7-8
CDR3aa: ASSLRSQPQH

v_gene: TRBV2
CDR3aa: ASTTSGRAGETQY

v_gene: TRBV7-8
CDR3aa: ASSRKDRGTYEQY

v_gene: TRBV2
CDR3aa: ASSGDRIIKNTQY

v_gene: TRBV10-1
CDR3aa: ASSEAGGIYNEQL

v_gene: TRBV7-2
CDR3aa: ASSLARAGEGTKAF

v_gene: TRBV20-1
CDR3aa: SASLGTGAVNEQY

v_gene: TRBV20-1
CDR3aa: SARGDSYLRAETQY

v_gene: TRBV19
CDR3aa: ASSDPRGRDYGYT

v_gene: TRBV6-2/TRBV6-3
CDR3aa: AKRDYEQY

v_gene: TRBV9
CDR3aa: ASSGFSTDTQY

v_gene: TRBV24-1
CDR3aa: ATSVTSSGADTQY

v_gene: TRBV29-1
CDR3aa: SAAGQNYGYT

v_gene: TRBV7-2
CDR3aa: ASSLFSSGLNLEQF

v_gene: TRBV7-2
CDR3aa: ASREAGANYGYT

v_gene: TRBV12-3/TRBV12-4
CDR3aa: ASSFRTGGGEQY

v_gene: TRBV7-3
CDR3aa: ASSLSGQPPPNYGYT

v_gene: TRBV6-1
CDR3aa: ASSERGGQDEQY

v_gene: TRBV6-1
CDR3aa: ASSGRGGLYSNQPQH

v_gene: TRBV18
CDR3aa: ASSPAEVVNAEAF

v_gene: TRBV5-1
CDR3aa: ASSPSGGRYGYT

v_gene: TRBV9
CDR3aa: ASSVPSGQGLWTGNTIY

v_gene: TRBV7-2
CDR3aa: ASSLRPQGASGETQY

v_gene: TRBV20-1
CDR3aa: SARWAGLEKLF

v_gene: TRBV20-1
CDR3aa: SAQGLGGASNYGYT

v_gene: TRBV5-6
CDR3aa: ASSLKLSAVYQETQY

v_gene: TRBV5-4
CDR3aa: ASSVDGRPDQPQH

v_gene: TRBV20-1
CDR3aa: SAISPSGNTIY

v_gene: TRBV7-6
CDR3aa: ASSPGGEFASAYTDTQY

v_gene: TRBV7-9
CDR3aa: ASSSPGILVAF

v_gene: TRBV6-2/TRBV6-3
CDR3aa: ASSYPRTSGFTSTDTQY

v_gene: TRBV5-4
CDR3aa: ASSPGLAGDSGELF

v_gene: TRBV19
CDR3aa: ASSIRDSLNEQF